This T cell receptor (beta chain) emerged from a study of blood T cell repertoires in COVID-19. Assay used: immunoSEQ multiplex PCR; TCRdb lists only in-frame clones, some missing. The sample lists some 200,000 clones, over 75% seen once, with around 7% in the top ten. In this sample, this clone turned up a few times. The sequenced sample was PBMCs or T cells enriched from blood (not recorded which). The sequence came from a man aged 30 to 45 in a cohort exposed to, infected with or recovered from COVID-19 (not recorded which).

The CDR3 DNA reads TGTGCCAGCAGCCAAGGGGACAGGGGCCTATATGGCTACACCTTC. It is translated as CASSQGDRGLYGYTF. The chain is built from TRBV5-5 and TRBJ1-2; 10 nucleotides line up with TRBD1. The CDR3 contains 15 residues. Germline lookup yields CDR1 SGHKS and CDR2 YYEKEE (reference sequence). The V segment lost 4 bases and the J segment 5 bases; nucleotides outside the gene matches: 8.